One sample yielded the 18 T cell receptor beta chains listed below, sequenced in a study of blood T cells in healthy people across ages. With a J-beta primer mix and a sample-barcoded 5' primer, a second PCR ran about 7 to 11 cycles. TCRdb analysed the 5' RACE reads with MiXCR anew, one entry per CDR3 protein. The sample yields under 800,000 distinct CDR3 sequences, 20% to 25% seen once. The sample taken for sequencing was blood. These receptors came from an older man in good health.

This sequence joins TRBV18 and TRBJ2-1; TRBD1 might be the D (5 bases). Germline assignment: CDR1 KGHSH and CDR2 LQKENI. The CDR3 is made up of 12 amino acids. V shed 6 bases and J shed 6 bases, with 9 bases lying between them. CDR3 sequence (DNA): TGTGCCAGCTCGCTCGACAGCAATGAGCAGTTCTTC. It encodes CASSLDSNEQFF.

This chain uses TRBV10-2 with TRBJ2-3; 7 bases agree with TRBD2. This CDR3 has 14 residues. V lost 3 bases and J lost 4; bases outside the gene matches: 4. Germline V gives CDR1 WSHSY, CDR2 SAAADI. In nucleotides, the CDR3 is TGCGCCAGCAGTGAAGGCGGGAGTTCAGATACGCAGTATTTT. It is translated as CASSEGGSSDTQYF.

This clonotype was recorded a few times. This sequence joins TRBV2 and TRBJ1-1, with TRBD1 matching 7 bases. Germline V gene lookup returns CDR1 SNHLY and CDR2 FYNNEI. The CDR3 spans 14 residues. J lost 0 bases, V lost 8 bases, and 6 bases had no gene match. Here the CDR3 DNA reads TGTGCCAGCCCGACAGGGCCCATGAACACTGAAGCTTTCTTT. Translation: CASPTGPMNTEAFF.

The chain joins TRBV19 to TRBJ2-5; no clear D. The end of the DNA fits TRBJ2-1 better, so the J call may be wrong. This CDR3 contains 14 residues. CDR1 is LNHDA, CDR2 SQIVND, per germline (reference sequence). The CDR3 sequence: CASEVGLRGNEQFF. The CDR3 DNA follows: TGTGCCAGTGAAGTAGGTCTGCGAGGAAATGAGCAGTTCTTC.

The chain has TRBV6-6 and TRBJ1-4; the D gene is possibly TRBD1 (5 bases). The CDR3 loop spans 13 amino acids. Germline-derived CDR1 and CDR2 are MNHNY and SVGAGI (reference sequence). Trimming cost V 5 bases and J 8 bases, with 12 bases left between them. DNA for the CDR3: TGTGCCAGCAGTCGGGGCAGGGACGAAAAACTGTTTTTT. Amino acids: CASSRGRDEKLFF.

This clonotype was picked up many times. A junction boundary mismatches the germline segment, possibly from a read error. V gene TRBV5-1 combines with J gene TRBJ1-1; no clear D gene. The length of the CDR3 is 13 residues. Germline assignment: CDR1 SGHRS and CDR2 YFSETQ. The CDR3 nucleotides are TGTGCCAGCAGCTTCCAGGAAAACACTGAAGCTTTCTTT. Its translation: CASSFQENTEAFF.

The V call is TRBV18, the J call TRBJ1-4, with 10 bases identical to TRBD1. CDR1 and CDR2 from the germline V gene are KGHSH and LQKENI. The CDR3 loop spans 17 amino acids. Unmatched junction bases numbered 6, after V lost 0 bases and J lost 5 bases. The CDR3 protein is CASSPPSGDRGNEKLFF. The CDR3 DNA follows: TGTGCCAGCTCACCACCGAGTGGGGACAGGGGCAATGAAAAACTGTTTTTT.

The V and J genes are TRBV21-1 and TRBJ1-5; the table's D gene call, TRBD1, was not cross checked with the DNA. TRBV21-1 is flagged as a pseudogene. This CDR3 comprises 16 residues. The CDR3 spells CASGHRDRDSNQPQHF. DNA of the CDR3: TGTGCCAGCGGTCACCGGGACAGGGATAGCAATCAGCCCCAGCATTTT.

This chain uses TRBV10-3 with TRBJ2-5, with D perhaps being TRBD1 or TRBD2 (6 bases each). Germline V gene data show CDR1 as ENHRY and CDR2 as SYGVKD. Between the trimmed V and J ends, which lost 2 bases and 4 bases, there was a span of 20 bases. The CDR3 runs to 17 residues. The CDR3 nucleotides read TGTGCCATCAGTGAGCCGGAGGGGCTGGGGGCAGGAGAGACCCAGTACTTC. It translates to CAISEPEGLGAGETQYF.

This clonotype was counted a few times. The chain uses TRBV29-1 and TRBJ2-5, with D perhaps TRBD1 (6 bases). The better agreement between TRBJ2-7 and the DNA end casts doubt on the J call. Germline V gene data show CDR1 as SQVTM and CDR2 as ANQGSEA. The length of the CDR3 is 11 residues. CDR3 sequence (DNA): TGCAGTGTTAGCCAGGGGAACGAGCAGTACTTC. It codes for CSVSQGNEQYF.

This clonotype was seen only a few times. This rearrangement joins TRBV2 to TRBJ2-1; 8 positions agree with TRBD2. The germline CDR1 and CDR2 sequences are SNHLY and FYNNEI. V shed 6 bases, J shed 7 bases, and the junction held 2 bases outside the gene matches. CDR3 length equals 12 residues. In DNA form, the CDR3 reads TGTGCCAGCAGGTCGGGGGGGAATGAGCAGTTCTTC. This codes for CASRSGGNEQFF.

The chain recombines TRBV5-6 with TRBJ2-1; 10 nucleotides agree with TRBD1. CDR3 size: 15 residues. The V gene end was trimmed by 1 base and the J gene end by 4 bases; junction bases not matched to a gene: 2. Germline V gives CDR1 SGHDT, CDR2 YYEEEE. Here the CDR3 reads CASSLKGQGYNEQFF. DNA for the CDR3: TGTGCCAGCAGCTTGAAGGGACAGGGGTACAATGAGCAGTTCTTC.

This clonotype was seen at least ten times. The chain carries TRBV3-1 and TRBJ2-4; D perhaps matches TRBD1 (5 bases). The CDR3 length is 16 residues. V was cut by 4 bases and J by 0 bases, with 13 bases left in between. Germline CDR1 reads LGHDT; CDR2 reads YNNKEL (reference sequence). This chain's CDR3 is CASSLQEGVAKNIQYF. DNA of the CDR3: TGTGCCAGCAGCCTACAAGAAGGGGTAGCCAAAAACATTCAGTACTTC.

This clonotype occurred a few times. The chain combines TRBV6-6 with TRBJ1-2; D is undetermined. Between the trimmed V and J ends, which lost 6 bases and 6 bases, there was a span of 17 bases. Germline V CDR1 and CDR2: MNHNY, SVGAGI (reference sequence). The CDR3 totals 14 residues. The CDR3 region has the DNA TGTGCCAGCAGCAACCCTGTGGTAGGGCATGGCTACACCTTC. It is translated as CASSNPVVGHGYTF.

This clonotype occurred once. This chain uses TRBV12-3 or TRBV12-4 with TRBJ2-3; 16 nucleotides agree with TRBD2. This CDR3 has 18 residues. With V trimmed by 4 bases and J by 1 base, 5 bases remained unmatched. The CDR3 region is CASSSGTSGRAGTDTQYF. CDR3 nucleotide sequence: TGTGCCAGCAGTTCCGGGACTAGCGGGAGGGCCGGCACAGATACGCAGTATTTT.

The genes are TRBV20-1 and TRBJ2-7, with TRBD2 matching over 13 bases. The V gene end was trimmed by 6 bases and the J gene end by 3 bases; junction bases not matched to a gene: 8. CDR1 and CDR2 (germline): DFQATT, SNEGSKA (reference sequence). This CDR3 comprises 15 residues. Written as DNA, the CDR3 is TGCAGTGCCGGACTAGCGGGAGAGGCCCACTACGAGCAGTACTTC. This codes for CSAGLAGEAHYEQYF.

This clonotype was counted between two and nine times. The gene calls are TRBV21-1 and TRBJ1-1; the table's D call, TRBD1, was not checked against the DNA. TRBV21-1 is deemed a pseudogene. The CDR3 has 15 amino acids. CDR3 loop: CASSAHRGRVTEAFF. The CDR3 DNA is TGTGCCAGCAGCGCCCACAGGGGGCGCGTCACTGAAGCTTTCTTT.

This clonotype was observed a few times. V is TRBV20-1 and J is TRBJ2-4, with D possibly matching TRBD1 (5 bases). Germline V CDR1 and CDR2: DFQATT, SNEGSKA (reference sequence). V dropped 0 bases and J dropped 4 bases, with 7 bases sitting between them. This CDR3 has 13 amino acids. CDR3 in DNA: TGCAGTGCTAGAGAGGACAAAAAAAACATTCAGTACTTC. This encodes CSAREDKKNIQYF.